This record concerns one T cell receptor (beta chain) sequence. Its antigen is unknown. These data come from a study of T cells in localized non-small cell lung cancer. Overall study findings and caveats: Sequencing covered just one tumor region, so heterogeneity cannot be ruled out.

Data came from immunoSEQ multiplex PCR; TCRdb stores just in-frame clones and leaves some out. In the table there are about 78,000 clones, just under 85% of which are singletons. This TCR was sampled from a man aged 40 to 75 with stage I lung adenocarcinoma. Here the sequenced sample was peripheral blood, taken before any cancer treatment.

CDR3 protein: CASSMRRDGNIQYF. As DNA, the CDR3 is TGTGCCAGTAGTATGCGCAGGGACGGAAACATTCAGTACTTC. The V gene is TRBV19, the J gene TRBJ2-4; D may match TRBD1 or TRBD2 (5 bases each). Germline CDR1 reads LNHDA; CDR2 reads SQIVND (reference sequence). Trimming stripped 3 bases from V and 6 bases from J, with 12 bases between. The CDR3 sequence is 14 residues long.